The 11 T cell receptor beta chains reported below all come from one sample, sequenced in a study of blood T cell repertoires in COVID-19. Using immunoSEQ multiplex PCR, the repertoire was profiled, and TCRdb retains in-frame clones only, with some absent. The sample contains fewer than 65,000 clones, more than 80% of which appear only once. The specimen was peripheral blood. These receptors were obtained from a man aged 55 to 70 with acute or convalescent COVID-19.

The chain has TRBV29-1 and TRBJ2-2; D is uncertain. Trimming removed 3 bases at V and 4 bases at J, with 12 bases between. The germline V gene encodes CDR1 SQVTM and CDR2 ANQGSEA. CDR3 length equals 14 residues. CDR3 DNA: TGCAGCGTTGAGAATGTCGTCGGCACCGGGGAGCTGTTTTTT. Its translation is CSVENVVGTGELFF.

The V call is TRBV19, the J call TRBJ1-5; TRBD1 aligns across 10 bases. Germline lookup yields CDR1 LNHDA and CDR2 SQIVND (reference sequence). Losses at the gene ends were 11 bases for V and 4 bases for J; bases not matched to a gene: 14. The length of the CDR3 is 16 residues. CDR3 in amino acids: CASNPKGQGINQPQHF. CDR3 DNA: TGTGCCTCGAACCCCAAGGGACAGGGGATAAATCAGCCCCAGCATTTT.

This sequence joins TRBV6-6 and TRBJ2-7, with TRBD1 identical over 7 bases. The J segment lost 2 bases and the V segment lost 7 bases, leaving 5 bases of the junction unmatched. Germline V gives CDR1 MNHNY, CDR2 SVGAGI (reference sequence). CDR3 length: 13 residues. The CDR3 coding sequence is TGTGCCAGCACCAGGGGGTATGCCTACGAGCAGTACTTC. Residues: CASTRGYAYEQYF.

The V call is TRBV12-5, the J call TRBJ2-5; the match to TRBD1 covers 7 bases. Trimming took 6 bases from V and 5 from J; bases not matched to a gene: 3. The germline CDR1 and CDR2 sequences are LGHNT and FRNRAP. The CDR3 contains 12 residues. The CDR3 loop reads CASGTGVETQYF. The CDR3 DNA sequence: TGTGCTAGTGGAACAGGGGTGGAGACCCAGTACTTC.

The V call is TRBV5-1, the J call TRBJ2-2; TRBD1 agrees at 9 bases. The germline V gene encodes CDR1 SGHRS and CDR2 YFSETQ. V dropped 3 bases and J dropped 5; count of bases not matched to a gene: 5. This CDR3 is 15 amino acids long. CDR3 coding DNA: TGCGCCAGCAGCTCAAACAGGGGGCAGACCGGGGAGCTGTTTTTT. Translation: CASSSNRGQTGELFF.

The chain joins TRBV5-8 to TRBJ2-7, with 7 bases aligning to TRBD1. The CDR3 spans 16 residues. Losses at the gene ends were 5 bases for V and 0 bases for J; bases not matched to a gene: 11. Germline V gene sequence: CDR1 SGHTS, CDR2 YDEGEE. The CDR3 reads CASSSHRGFNSYEQYF. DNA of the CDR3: TGTGCCAGCAGTTCCCACAGGGGTTTTAACTCCTACGAGCAGTACTTC. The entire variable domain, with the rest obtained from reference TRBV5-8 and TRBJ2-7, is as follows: EAGVTQSPTHLIKTRGQQATLRCSPISGHTSVYWYQQALGLGLQFLLWYDEGEERNRGNFPPRFSGRQFPNYSSELNVNALELEDSALYLCASSSHRGFNSYEQYFGPGTRLTVT.

The CDR3 loop is CASSAGTQFDEQYF. CDR3 in DNA: TGTGCCAGCAGCGCCGGGACACAGTTCGACGAGCAGTACTTC. The chain is built from TRBV9 and TRBJ2-7; weak D call: TRBD1 (6 bases). This CDR3 is 14 amino acids long. V was cut by 3 bases and J by 5 bases, with 15 bases left in between. Looked up from germline, CDR1 is SGDLS and CDR2 is YYNGEE.

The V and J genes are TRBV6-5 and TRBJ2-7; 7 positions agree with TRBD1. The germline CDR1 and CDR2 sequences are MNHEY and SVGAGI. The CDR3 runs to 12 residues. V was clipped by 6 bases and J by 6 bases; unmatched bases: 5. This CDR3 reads CASSRQGSEQYF. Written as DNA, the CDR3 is TGTGCCAGCAGCCGACAGGGTTCCGAGCAGTACTTC.

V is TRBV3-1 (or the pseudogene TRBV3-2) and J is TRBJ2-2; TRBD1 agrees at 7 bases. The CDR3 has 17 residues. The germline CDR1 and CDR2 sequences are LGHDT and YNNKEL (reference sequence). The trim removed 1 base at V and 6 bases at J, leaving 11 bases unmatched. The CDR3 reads CASSQGRGQITAGELFF. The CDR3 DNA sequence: TGTGCCAGCAGCCAAGGTCGGGGACAGATTACCGCCGGGGAGCTGTTTTTT.

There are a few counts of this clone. CDR3 residues: CASSQSRDRGGQYF. DNA of the CDR3: TGTGCCAGCAGTCAGTCCCGGGACAGGGGAGGTCAGTACTTC. This sequence joins TRBV6-5 and TRBJ2-7, with 10 bases aligning to TRBD1. Germline V gives CDR1 MNHEY, CDR2 SVGAGI. The CDR3 covers 14 residues. V was clipped by 5 bases and J by 10 bases; unmatched bases: 11.

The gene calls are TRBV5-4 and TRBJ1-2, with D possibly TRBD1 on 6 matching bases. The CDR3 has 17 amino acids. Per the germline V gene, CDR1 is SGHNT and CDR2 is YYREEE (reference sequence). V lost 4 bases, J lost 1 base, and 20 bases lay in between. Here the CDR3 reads CASSPGTNPGDNYGYTF. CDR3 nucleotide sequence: TGTGCCAGCAGCCCCGGGACAAACCCCGGCGATAACTATGGCTACACCTTC.